This record looks at one TCR beta chain sequence and its context. The antigen is undetermined. The data are from a study of vaccination effects on CD4 cells after COVID-19. The method was immunoSEQ multiplex PCR; TCRdb's version includes in-frame clones alone and lacks a portion of them. The table includes tens of thousands of clones, around 74% detected once. Antigen-specific CD4+ T cells were expanded (with viral peptide pools) by the ViraFEST assay ahead of sequencing. An approximately ten-day culture period preceded the isolation of CD4+ T cells. The vaccine given was either BNT162b2 or mRNA-1273, in two doses. Study results and caveats: The vaccine-induced clones of healthy vaccinees included only 1 of 255 that cross-reacted with common cold coronaviruses.

The source material was CD4+ T cells from PBMCs cultured with HCoV-OC43 spike peptides, sampled after COVID-19 vaccination. The sample's subset: HCoV-OC43 spike overlapping peptide pool stimulation. The source of this sequence is a human donor who received a COVID-19 vaccine.

CDR3 coding DNA: TGTGCCTCCCGGGCAGGGGTGTATGAGCAGTTCTTC. This encodes CASRAGVYEQFF. V gene TRBV10-3 combines with J gene TRBJ2-1, with D maybe TRBD1 (6 bases). Trimming pared 11 bases from V and 8 bases from J, leaving 16 bases between. Per germline, CDR1 ENHRY and CDR2 SYGVKD. CDR3 length: 12 amino acids.